The clone carrying this TCR beta chain appeared many times. The antigen is undetermined. The CDR3 goes on 3 residues after the read ends, and that part is filled in from the germline J gene. The V and J ends lost 2 bases and 6 bases, in that order; junction bases with no gene match: 5. The length of the CDR3 is 14 residues. Germline V gene sequence: CDR1 SGHKS, CDR2 YYEKEE (reference sequence). The data derive from a study of T cell clonality in common variable immunodeficiency. Points from the study as a whole: Fewer deletions and N-nucleotide insertions were reportedly seen in common variable immunodeficiency TCR beta sequences. CVID patient heterogeneity limited repertoire-clinical complication correlations. TCRbeta clonality was increased in CVID versus healthy controls.

CVID meant reduced serum IgG, IgA and/or IgM plus specific antibody deficiency. Each donor provided roughly 4.5 to 8.5 ml of heparinized whole blood. The data were produced by immunoSEQ multiplex PCR, yet TCRdb's version contains in-frame clones alone and is incomplete. The repertoire consists of fewer than 25,000 clones, none detected only once. This clonotype was obtained from a human donor with common variable immunodeficiency. The sequenced sample consisted of peripheral blood mononuclear cells. The chain is built from TRBV5-5 and TRBJ1-1; 9 bases line up with TRBD1. CDR3 sequence: CASSLGQGTAEAFF. The CDR3 DNA, read in part, is TGTGCCAGCAGCTTAGGACAGGGGACGGCTGAA.